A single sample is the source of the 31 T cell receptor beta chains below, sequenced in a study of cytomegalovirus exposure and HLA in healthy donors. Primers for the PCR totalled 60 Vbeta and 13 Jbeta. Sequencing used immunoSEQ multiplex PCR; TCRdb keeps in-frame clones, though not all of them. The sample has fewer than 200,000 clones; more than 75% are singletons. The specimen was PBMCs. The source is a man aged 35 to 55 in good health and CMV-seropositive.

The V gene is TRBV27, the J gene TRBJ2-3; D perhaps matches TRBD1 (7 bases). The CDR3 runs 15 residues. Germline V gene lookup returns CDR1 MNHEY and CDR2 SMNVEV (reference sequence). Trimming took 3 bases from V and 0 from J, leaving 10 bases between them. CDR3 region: CASSFRGASTDTQYF. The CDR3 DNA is TGTGCCAGCAGTTTCAGGGGGGCTAGCACAGATACGCAGTATTTT.

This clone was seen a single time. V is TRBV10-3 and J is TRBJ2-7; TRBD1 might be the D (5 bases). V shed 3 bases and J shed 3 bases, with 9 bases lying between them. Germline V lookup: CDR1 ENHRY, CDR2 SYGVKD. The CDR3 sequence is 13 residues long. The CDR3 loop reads CAISDQGVYEQYF. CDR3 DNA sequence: TGTGCCATCAGTGATCAGGGTGTCTACGAGCAGTACTTC.

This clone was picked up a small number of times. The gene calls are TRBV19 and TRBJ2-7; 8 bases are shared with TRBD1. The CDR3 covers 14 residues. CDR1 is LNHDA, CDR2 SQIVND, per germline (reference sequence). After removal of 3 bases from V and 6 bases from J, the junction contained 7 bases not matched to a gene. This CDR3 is CASSIETGAGEQYF. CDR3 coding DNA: TGTGCCAGTAGTATTGAGACAGGGGCAGGCGAGCAGTACTTC.

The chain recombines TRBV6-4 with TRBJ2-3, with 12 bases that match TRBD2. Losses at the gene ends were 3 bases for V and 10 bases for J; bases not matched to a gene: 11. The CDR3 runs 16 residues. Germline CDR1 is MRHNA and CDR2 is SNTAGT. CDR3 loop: CASSEHASTSGRPQYF. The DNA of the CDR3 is TGTGCCAGCAGTGAACACGCCTCGACTAGCGGGAGACCGCAGTATTTT.

The CDR3, as DNA: TGTGCCAGTAGTATGACCAGGGCAGGCGAGCAGTACTTC. Encoded protein: CASSMTRAGEQYF. The V gene is TRBV19, the J gene TRBJ2-7, with D perhaps TRBD1 (5 bases). V lost 3 bases and J 6 bases, leaving 12 bases between the germline ends. The CDR3 runs to 13 residues. CDR1 is LNHDA, CDR2 SQIVND, per germline (reference sequence).

This CDR3 reads CASSRGQAGYEQYF. The CDR3 coding sequence is TGCGCCAGCAGCCGCGGACAGGCGGGCTACGAGCAGTACTTC. V and J are TRBV5-1 and TRBJ2-7; 7 bases line up with TRBD1. The germline V gene encodes CDR1 SGHRS and CDR2 YFSETQ. Germline trimming cut 4 bases from V and 3 bases from J; bases unmatched to any gene: 7. This CDR3 has 14 residues. Full variable domain (outside the CDR3, taken from reference TRBV5-1 and TRBJ2-7): KAGVTQTPRYLIKTRGQQVTLSCSPISGHRSVSWYQQTPGQGLQFLFEYFSETQRNKGNFPGRFSGRQFSNSRSEMNVSTLELGDSALYLCASSRGQAGYEQYFGPGTRLTVT.

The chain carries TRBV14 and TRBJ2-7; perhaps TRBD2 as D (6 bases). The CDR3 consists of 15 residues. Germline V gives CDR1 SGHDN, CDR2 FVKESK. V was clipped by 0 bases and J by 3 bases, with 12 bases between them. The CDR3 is CASSQEGGIGYEQYF. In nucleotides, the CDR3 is TGTGCCAGCAGCCAAGAGGGCGGGATCGGCTACGAGCAGTACTTC.

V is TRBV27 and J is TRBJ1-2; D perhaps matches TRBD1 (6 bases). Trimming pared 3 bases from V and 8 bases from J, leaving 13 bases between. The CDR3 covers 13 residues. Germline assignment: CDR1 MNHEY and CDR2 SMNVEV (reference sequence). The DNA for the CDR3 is TGTGCCAGCAGTTTTAGCGCCCAGGGGGGCTACACCTTC. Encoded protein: CASSFSAQGGYTF.

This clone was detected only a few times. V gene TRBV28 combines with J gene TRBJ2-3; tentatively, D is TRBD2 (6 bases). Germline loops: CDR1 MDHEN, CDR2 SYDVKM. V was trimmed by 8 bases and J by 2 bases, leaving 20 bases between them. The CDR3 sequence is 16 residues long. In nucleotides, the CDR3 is TGTGCCAGCTCGTACCCCCGGGACTTACACACAGATACGCAGTATTTT. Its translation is CASSYPRDLHTDTQYF.

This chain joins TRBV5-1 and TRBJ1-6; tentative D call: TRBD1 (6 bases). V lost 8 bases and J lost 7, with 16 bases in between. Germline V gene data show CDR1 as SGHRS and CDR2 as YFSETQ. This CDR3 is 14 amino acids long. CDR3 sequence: CASTPGHQNSPLHF. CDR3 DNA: TGCGCCAGTACCCCGGGACACCAAAATTCACCCCTCCACTTT.

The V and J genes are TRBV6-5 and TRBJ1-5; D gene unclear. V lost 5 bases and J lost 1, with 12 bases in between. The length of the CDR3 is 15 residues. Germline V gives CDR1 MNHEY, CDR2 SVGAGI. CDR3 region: CASSVLPTSNQPQHF. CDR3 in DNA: TGTGCCAGCAGTGTACTTCCCACGAGCAATCAGCCCCAGCATTTT.

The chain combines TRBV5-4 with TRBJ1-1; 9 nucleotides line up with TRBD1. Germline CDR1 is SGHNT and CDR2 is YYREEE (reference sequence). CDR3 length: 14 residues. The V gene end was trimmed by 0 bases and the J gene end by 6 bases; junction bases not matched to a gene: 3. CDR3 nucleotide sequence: TGTGCCAGCAGCTTGGTGGACAGGGGTTCTGAAGCTTTCTTT. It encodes CASSLVDRGSEAFF.

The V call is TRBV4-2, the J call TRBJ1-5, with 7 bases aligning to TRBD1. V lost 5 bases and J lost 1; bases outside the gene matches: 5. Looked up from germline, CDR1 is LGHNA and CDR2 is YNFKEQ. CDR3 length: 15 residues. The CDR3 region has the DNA TGTGCCAGCAGCTTCAGGGGGGTAAGCAATCAGCCCCAGCATTTT. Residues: CASSFRGVSNQPQHF.

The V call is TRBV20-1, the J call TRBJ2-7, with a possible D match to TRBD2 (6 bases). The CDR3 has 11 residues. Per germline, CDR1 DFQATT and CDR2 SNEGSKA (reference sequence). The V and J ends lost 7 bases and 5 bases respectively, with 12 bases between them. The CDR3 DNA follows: TGCAGTGGCGGGGTAGGGCACGAGCAGTACTTC. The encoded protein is CSGGVGHEQYF.

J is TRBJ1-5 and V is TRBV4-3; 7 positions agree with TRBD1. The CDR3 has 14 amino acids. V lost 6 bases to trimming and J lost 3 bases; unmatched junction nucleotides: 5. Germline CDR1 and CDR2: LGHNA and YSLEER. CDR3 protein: CASRLTGVNQPQHF. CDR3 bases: TGCGCCAGCAGACTCACAGGGGTCAATCAGCCCCAGCATTTT.

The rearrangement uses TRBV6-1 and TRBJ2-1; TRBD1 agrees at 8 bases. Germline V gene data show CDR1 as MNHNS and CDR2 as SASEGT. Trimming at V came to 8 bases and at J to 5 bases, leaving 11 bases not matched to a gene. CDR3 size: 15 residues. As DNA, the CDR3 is TGTGCCAGCGAGGAATCGAGGACAGGGAACAATGAGCAGTTCTTC. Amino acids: CASEESRTGNNEQFF.

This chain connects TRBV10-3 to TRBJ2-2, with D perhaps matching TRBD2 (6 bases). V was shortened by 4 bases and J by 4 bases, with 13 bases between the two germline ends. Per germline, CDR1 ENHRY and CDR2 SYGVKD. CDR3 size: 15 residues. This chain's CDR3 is CAISVRGRSTGELFF. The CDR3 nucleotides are TGTGCCATCAGTGTACGGGGGAGGAGCACCGGGGAGCTGTTTTTT.

The CDR3 region has the DNA TGTGCCAGCAGCTTTGTATTTGCGGGAGGTCCTTCCCGCGAGCAGTACTTC. Translated: CASSFVFAGGPSREQYF. The chain uses TRBV12-1 and TRBJ2-7; the tabulated D call, TRBD2, remains unverified against the DNA. TRBV12-1 is a listed pseudogene. This CDR3 has 17 residues.

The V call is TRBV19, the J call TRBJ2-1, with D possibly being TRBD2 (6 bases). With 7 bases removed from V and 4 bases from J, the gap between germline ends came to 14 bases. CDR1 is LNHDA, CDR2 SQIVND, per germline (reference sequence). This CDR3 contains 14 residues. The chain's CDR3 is CASIGRGNYNEQFF. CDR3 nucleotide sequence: TGTGCCAGTATTGGCCGGGGGAATTACAATGAGCAGTTCTTC.

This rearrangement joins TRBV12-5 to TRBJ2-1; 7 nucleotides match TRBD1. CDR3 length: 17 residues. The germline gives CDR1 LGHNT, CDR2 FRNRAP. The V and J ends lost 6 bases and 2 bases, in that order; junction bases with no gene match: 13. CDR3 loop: CASGLIIPGQTYNEQFF. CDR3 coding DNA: TGTGCTAGTGGGCTAATCATCCCGGGACAGACCTACAATGAGCAGTTCTTC.

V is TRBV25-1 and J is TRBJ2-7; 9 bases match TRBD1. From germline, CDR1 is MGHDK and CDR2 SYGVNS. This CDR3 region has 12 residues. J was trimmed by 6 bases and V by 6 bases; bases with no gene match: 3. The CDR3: CASRSTGGEQYF. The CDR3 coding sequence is TGTGCCAGCAGATCGACAGGGGGCGAGCAGTACTTC.

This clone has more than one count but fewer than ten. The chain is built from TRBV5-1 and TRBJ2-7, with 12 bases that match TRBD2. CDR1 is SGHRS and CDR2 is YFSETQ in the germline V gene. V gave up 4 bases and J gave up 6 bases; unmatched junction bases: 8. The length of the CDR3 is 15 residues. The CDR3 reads CASSRGLAGSGEQYF. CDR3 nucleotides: TGCGCCAGCAGCCGAGGACTAGCGGGATCGGGCGAGCAGTACTTC.

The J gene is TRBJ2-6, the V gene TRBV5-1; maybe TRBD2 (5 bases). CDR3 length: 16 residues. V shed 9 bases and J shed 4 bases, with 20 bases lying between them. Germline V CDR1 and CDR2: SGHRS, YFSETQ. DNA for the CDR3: TGCGCCACCTCCCTGCGAGGGTCCCAGGGGGCCAACGTCCTGACTTTC. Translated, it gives CATSLRGSQGANVLTF.

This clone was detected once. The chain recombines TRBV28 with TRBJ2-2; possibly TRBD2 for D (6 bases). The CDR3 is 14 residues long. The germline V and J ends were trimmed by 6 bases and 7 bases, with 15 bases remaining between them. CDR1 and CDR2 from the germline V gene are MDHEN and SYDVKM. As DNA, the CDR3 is TGTGCCAGCAGCGAAATCGGGGGAAGCGGGGAGCTGTTTTTT. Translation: CASSEIGGSGELFF.

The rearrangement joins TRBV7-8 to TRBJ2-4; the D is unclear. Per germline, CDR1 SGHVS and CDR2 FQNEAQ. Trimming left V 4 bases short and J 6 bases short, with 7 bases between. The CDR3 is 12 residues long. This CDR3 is CASSSRGNIQYF. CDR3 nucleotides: TGTGCCAGCAGCTCGAGAGGAAACATTCAGTACTTC.

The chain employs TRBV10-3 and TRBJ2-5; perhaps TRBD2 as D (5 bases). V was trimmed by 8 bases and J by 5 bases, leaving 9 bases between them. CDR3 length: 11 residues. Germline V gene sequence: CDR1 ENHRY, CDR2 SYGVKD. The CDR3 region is CAIGLTETQYF. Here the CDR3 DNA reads TGTGCCATCGGACTGACGGAGACCCAGTACTTC.

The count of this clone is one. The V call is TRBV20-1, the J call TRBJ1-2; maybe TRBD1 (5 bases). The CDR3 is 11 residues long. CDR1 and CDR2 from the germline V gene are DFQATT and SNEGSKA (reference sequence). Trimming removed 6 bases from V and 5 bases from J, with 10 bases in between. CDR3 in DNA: TGCAGTGCGGGGCAGGGTTATGGCTACACCTTC. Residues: CSAGQGYGYTF.

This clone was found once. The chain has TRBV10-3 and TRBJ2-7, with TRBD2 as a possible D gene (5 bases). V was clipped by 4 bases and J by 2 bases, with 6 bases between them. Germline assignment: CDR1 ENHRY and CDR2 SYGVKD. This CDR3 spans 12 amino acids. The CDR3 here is CAISGSAYEQYF. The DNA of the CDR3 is TGTGCCATCAGTGGTAGCGCCTACGAGCAGTACTTC.

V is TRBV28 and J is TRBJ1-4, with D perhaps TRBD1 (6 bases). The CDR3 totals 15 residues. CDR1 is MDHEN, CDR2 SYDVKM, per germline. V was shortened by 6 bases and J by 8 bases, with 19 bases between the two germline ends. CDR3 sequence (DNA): TGTGCCAGCAGCCAACCCAGGGGATCGGGAGAAAAACTGTTTTTT. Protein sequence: CASSQPRGSGEKLFF.

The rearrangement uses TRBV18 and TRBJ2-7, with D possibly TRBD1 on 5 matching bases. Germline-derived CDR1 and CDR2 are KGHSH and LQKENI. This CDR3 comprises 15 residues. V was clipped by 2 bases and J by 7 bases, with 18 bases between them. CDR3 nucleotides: TGTGCCAGCTCACCAGGGGCAGACTTTCCTTGGGAGCAGTACTTC. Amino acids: CASSPGADFPWEQYF. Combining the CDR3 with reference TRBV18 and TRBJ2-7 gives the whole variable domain NAGVMQNPRHLVRRRGQEARLRCSPMKGHSHVYWYRQLPEEGLKFMVYLQKENIIDESGMPKERFSAEFPKEGPSILRIQQVVRGDSAAYFCASSPGADFPWEQYFGPGTRLTVT.

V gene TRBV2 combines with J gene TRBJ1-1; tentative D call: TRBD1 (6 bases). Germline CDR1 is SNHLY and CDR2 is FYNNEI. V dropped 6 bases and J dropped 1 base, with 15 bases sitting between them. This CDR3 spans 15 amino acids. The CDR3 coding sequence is TGTGCCAGCAGCGCAAGAGTAGGGGGGAACACTGAAGCTTTCTTT. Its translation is CASSARVGGNTEAFF.